This passage covers 23 T cell receptor beta chains from one sample sequenced in a study of tumor-infiltrating lymphocytes in primary liver carcinoma (dated by TCRdb to the late 2010s). Total RNA and DNA were co-extracted from roughly 20-30 mg of bulk tissue with the AllPrep DNA/RNA mini kit, without cell sorting. The sequencer was an Illumina HiSeq 2500. Starting from around 520 ng total RNA, TCRbeta-specific cDNA was produced by reverse transcription with a constant-region primer and ProtoScript II reverse transcriptase. The TCRbeta libraries were prepared through three rounds of nested multiplex PCR following a slightly modified ARM-PCR procedure. The first two PCR rounds used multiplex TRBV1-TRBV30 forward primers with a Cbeta reverse primer, each for approximately 9 cycles. The public reads were reprocessed in TCRdb via fastp at Q25 and MiXCR, keeping in-frame beta chains. Every CDR3 protein is listed once, alongside the most common genes and DNA of its rows. This sample lists around 27,000 distinct CDR3 sequences; roughly 80% were detected once. Around 45% of the sample is taken by the ten largest.

The source material was liver tumor tissue from sampling region 3. Per the publication, the cell subset or site label means: tumor region T3, left-lateral pole. These receptors originate from a man aged 40-55 years with primary liver carcinoma and hepatitis B virus infection.

Note on this clonotype: This may arise from a read error, as a much more abundant clone is one base away. The chain combines TRBV28 with TRBJ1-4, with D unresolved. From germline, CDR1 is MDHEN and CDR2 SYDVKM. The CDR3 is 14 residues long. V was cut by 4 bases and J by 8 bases, with 14 bases left in between. The CDR3 bases are TGTGCCAGCAGTTCCCGAGGGTTGGGGGAAAAACTGTTTTTT. Its translation: CASSSRGLGEKLFF.

Concerning this clonotype itself: The CDR3 end shows no conserved phenylalanine or tryptophan, and so a read error is likely. J is TRBJ2-1 and V is TRBV6-2 or TRBV6-3, with D possibly matching TRBD1 (6 bases). Per germline, CDR1 MNHEY and CDR2 SVGEGT. V lost 6 bases and J lost 9, with 15 bases in between. The CDR3 sequence is 13 residues long. The DNA for the CDR3 is TGTGCCAGCAGGAATACAGGGTACGGTGAGCAGTTCTTA. This translates into CASRNTGYGEQFL.

About this clonotype itself: A junction boundary mismatches the germline segment, possibly from a read error. The CDR3 sequence is CVICEKKGEQYF. The CDR3 DNA reads as TGTGTCATCTGTGAGAAGAAGGGGGAGCAGTACTTC. The chain employs TRBV10-3 and TRBJ2-7; D may be TRBD1 (5 bases). Looked up from germline, CDR1 is ENHRY and CDR2 is SYGVKD. The CDR3 sequence is 12 residues long.

Points on this clonotype: In this CDR3 the conserved last residue, phenylalanine or tryptophan, is missing, so a read error is likely. No DNA is shown, since the ends of the CDR3 on it are uncertain; the CDR3 is the one TCRdb lists. The chain couples TRBV11-1 to TRBJ1-6. Inclusive of both ends, the CDR3 amounts to 13 amino acids. Per germline, CDR1 SGHAT and CDR2 FQDESV (reference sequence). This CDR3 reads CASNLRGNSPLLL.

A note on this clonotype: At one end, the junction sequence differs from germline, possibly due to a read error. The genes are TRBV7-2 and TRBJ2-7; TRBD2 is a possible D gene (5 bases). Germline values: CDR1 SGHTA, CDR2 FQGNSA. The CDR3 runs 15 residues. In nucleotides, the CDR3 is TGTGTCAGCAGTAACGGACTCAAACTGATCTACGAGCAGTACTTC. Residues: CVSSNGLKLIYEQYF.

In regard to this clonotype: Germline is not matched at one junction end, which may reflect a read error. CDR3 coding DNA: TGTGGCAGCGGCCTATACCGGCTAGTTAGTGAGCAGTTCTTC. It translates to CGSGLYRLVSEQFF. This chain links TRBV11-2 with TRBJ2-1, with TRBD2 as a possible D gene (5 bases). CDR3 length: 14 residues. The germline gives CDR1 SGHAT, CDR2 FQNNGV.

Comments on this clonotype: A single base separates this from a much larger clone, so it may be a read error. The CDR3, as DNA: TGTGCCACCCAGGGGGCCAGAGAAAATGGCTACACCTTC. It yields the protein CATQGARENGYTF. The rearrangement links TRBV2 to TRBJ1-2; TRBD1 aligns across 8 bases. Germline CDR1 is SNHLY and CDR2 is FYNNEI. After removal of 10 bases from V and 6 bases from J, the junction contained 10 bases not matched to a gene. The CDR3 is 13 residues long. Based on the CDR3 plus reference TRBV2 and TRBJ1-2, the full variable domain is EPEVTQTPSHQVTQMGQEVILRCVPISNHLYFYWYRQILGQKVEFLVSFYNNEISEKSEIFDDQFSVERPDGSNFTLKIRSTKLEDSAMYFCATQGARENGYTFGSGTRLTVV.

Comment on this clonotype: One end of the junction does not line up with germline, which may come from a read error. The chain has TRBV29-1 and TRBJ2-4; D may be TRBD1 or TRBD2 (6 bases each). CDR1 is SQVTM and CDR2 is ANQGSEA in the germline V gene. This CDR3 comprises 14 residues. Here the CDR3 reads CSVEGQGAGGIQYF. The DNA for the CDR3 is TGCAGCGTCGAGGGGCAGGGCGCCGGGGGCATTCAATACTTC.

In its sample, this clonotype was seen once. Since the CDR3 does not end with the conserved phenylalanine or tryptophan, this likely comes from a read error. The DNA is left out, because the CDR3 cannot be placed on it with certainty; the CDR3 is given as TCRdb lists it. The chain is built from TRBV29-1 and TRBJ2-5; the tabulated D call, TRBD1, remains unverified against the DNA. CDR1 and CDR2 from the germline V gene are SQVTM and ANQGSEA. The CDR3 region is 13 residues in length, termini included. This chain's CDR3 is CRGLTQGMETQYL.

This clonotype showed up just a few times. The rearrangement links TRBV4-3 to TRBJ1-2; tentative D call: TRBD1 (5 bases). CDR3 size: 20 residues. Between the trimmed V and J ends, which lost 1 base and 0 bases, there was a span of 24 bases. Germline CDR1 reads LGHNA; CDR2 reads YSLEER. CDR3 coding DNA: TGCGCCAGCAGCCAAGGCGAAGGAAGGGGCAGGACCGCTACTAACTATGGCTACACCTTC. Protein: CASSQGEGRGRTATNYGYTF.

Details on this clonotype: An end of the junction differs from the germline gene, which may be a read error. This rearrangement joins TRBV4-1 to TRBJ2-2; D gene uncertain. This CDR3 contains 12 residues. From germline, CDR1 is MGHRA and CDR2 YSYEKL. CDR3 coding DNA: TGCGCCAACAGCCAAGAAGTCGGGGAGCTGTTTTTT. Encoded protein: CANSQEVGELFF.

The chain recombines TRBV11-2 with TRBJ2-5; 8 bases align to TRBD2. The CDR3 loop spans 16 amino acids. V lost 5 bases and J lost 14; bases outside the gene matches: 22. From germline, CDR1 is SGHAT and CDR2 FQNNGV. The CDR3 is CASSQTDGGGKETQYF. The CDR3 DNA reads as TGTGCCAGCAGCCAAACTGATGGCGGGGGGAAAGAGACTCAATACTTC. The entire variable domain, with the rest obtained from reference TRBV11-2 and TRBJ2-5, is as follows: EAGVAQSPRYKIIEKRQSVAFWCNPISGHATLYWYQQILGQGPKLLIQFQNNGVVDDSQLPKDRFSAERLKGVDSTLKIQPAKLEDSAVYLCASSQTDGGGKETQYFGPGTRLLVL.

The rearrangement joins TRBV4-1 to TRBJ2-2; D might be TRBD1 or TRBD2, each matching 6 bases. The length of the CDR3 is 16 residues. V gave up 7 bases and J gave up 14 bases, with 29 bases separating them. The germline V gene has CDR1 MGHRA and CDR2 YSYEKL. The CDR3 spells CASNDLDRGLTGGLFF. Here the CDR3 DNA reads TGCGCCAGCAACGATCTGGACAGAGGGTTAACCGGGGGACTGTTTTTT.

V is TRBV6-2 or TRBV6-3 and J is TRBJ2-3; no definite D call. The CDR3 length is 14 residues. The V gene's germline CDR1 is MNHEY and CDR2 SVGEGT. As DNA, the CDR3 is TGTGCGAACAGATCATATGAGGAAATCGATACGCAGTATTTT. Translating it yields CANRSYEEIDTQYF.

Comment on this clonotype: A read error is likely, as this CDR3 ends without the conserved phenylalanine or tryptophan. The DNA is left out, because the CDR3 cannot be placed on it with certainty; the CDR3 is given as TCRdb lists it. This chain uses TRBV12-3 or TRBV12-4 with TRBJ1-6. The CDR3 has 12 amino acids, counting both end residues. The CDR3 here is CASSLKNSPLRP.

On this clonotype itself: A read error may produce the germline difference seen at one junction end. The chain joins TRBV11-1 to TRBJ2-5, with 7 bases fitting TRBD1. This CDR3 is 14 amino acids long. Germline V gene lookup returns CDR1 SGHAT and CDR2 FQDESV (reference sequence). The CDR3: CAGSGQVEVETQSF. CDR3 bases: TGTGCCGGCAGTGGACAGGTGGAGGTGGAGACCCAGAGCTTC. Supplemented by reference TRBV11-1 and TRBJ2-5, the full variable domain reads EAEVAQSPRYKITEKSQAVAFWCDPISGHATLYWYRQILGQGPELLVQFQDESVVDDSQLPKDRFSAERLKGVDSTLKIQPAELGDSAMYLCAGSGQVEVETQSFGPGTRLLVL.

This chain connects TRBV12-3 or TRBV12-4 to TRBJ2-7; possible D gene TRBD1, 7 bases. Trimming left V 1 base short and J 4 bases short, with 26 bases between. This CDR3 region has 19 residues. CDR3 sequence: CASSLGLGFAQGTDYEQYF. In DNA form, the CDR3 reads TGTGCCAGCAGTTTAGGCCTAGGGTTTGCACAGGGGACTGATTACGAGCAGTACTTC.

The V gene is TRBV29-1, the J gene TRBJ1-2; D gene uncertain. The V gene's germline CDR1 is SQVTM and CDR2 ANQGSEA. Trimming pared 4 bases from V and 6 bases from J, leaving 9 bases between. CDR3 length: 11 residues. Here the CDR3 reads CSVVFGNGYTF. CDR3 sequence (DNA): TGCAGCGTTGTCTTCGGGAATGGCTACACCTTC.

Worth noting for this clonotype: Sequence at one end of the junction differs from germline and may be a read error. The rearrangement uses TRBV6-2 or TRBV6-3 and TRBJ1-5; D call uncertain. The CDR3 is 16 amino acids. CDR1 is MNHEY, CDR2 SVGEGT, per germline. The CDR3 DNA sequence: TGTGCCAACAGTTACTCGATCTTTGCTAATAATCAGCACCAGCATTTT. Its protein is CANSYSIFANNQHQHF.

As regards this clonotype: This could be a read error, since a much larger clone is one nucleotide away. Here the CDR3 DNA reads TGTGCCAGCAAAGGAAGGGTTGACGATTTGCCCCAGCATTTT. Its protein product is CASKGRVDDLPQHF. The chain is built from TRBV2 and TRBJ1-5; D not certain. The CDR3 sequence is 14 residues long. V lost 7 bases and J lost 9, with 19 bases in between. In germline, CDR1 is SNHLY, CDR2 FYNNEI. The full variable domain, its missing parts supplied by reference TRBV2 and TRBJ1-5, is EPEVTQTPSHQVTQMGQEVILRCVPISNHLYFYWYRQILGQKVEFLVSFYNNEISEKSEIFDDQFSVERPDGSNFTLKIRSTKLEDSAMYFCASKGRVDDLPQHFGDGTRLSIL.

This chain uses TRBV11-1 with TRBJ2-1, with 9 positions matching TRBD1. The length of the CDR3 is 17 residues. The germline V gene encodes CDR1 SGHAT and CDR2 FQDESV (reference sequence). The CDR3 DNA reads TGTGTCAACAGCTTAATCTCCCCGGGACAGGGTAACGATGAGCAGTTCTTC. Translation: CVNSLISPGQGNDEQFF.

Remarks on this clonotype: The germline gene is not matched at one end of the junction; a read error may be the cause. This rearrangement joins TRBV6-2 or TRBV6-3 to TRBJ2-7, with D perhaps matching TRBD2 (5 bases). Germline values: CDR1 MNHEY, CDR2 SVGEGT. The CDR3 totals 11 residues. CDR3 bases: TGTGCCGGCAGAATCGGGGATGAGCAGTACTTC. Protein product: CAGRIGDEQYF.

The genes are TRBV10-3 and TRBJ2-7; D is perhaps TRBD2 (5 bases). CDR1 ENHRY and CDR2 SYGVKD come from the germline V gene. This CDR3 has 11 residues. The CDR3 DNA follows: TGTGTCGCGTCCGAGGGAAACGAGCAGTACTTC. The encoded protein is CVASEGNEQYF.